The T cell receptor beta chain described here comes from a study of beta chain features in type 1 diabetes. Study observations and caveats: Patients with type 1 diabetes carried fewer insertions and had more deletions at their VDJ junctions. Type 1 diabetes patients showed a moderate but significant shortening of TCRB CDR3s in all four CD4+ subsets.

Germline V gives CDR1 GTSNPN, CDR2 SVGIG (reference sequence). The V end was cut by 7 bases, the J end by 0 bases, with 19 bases between. The length of the CDR3 is 17 residues. Turning to this clone: Antigen specificity is unknown.

Staining for CD45RO/CCR7/CD25/CD127/CD95/CD27 allowed sorting of CD4+ naive, central memory, regulatory and stem cell-like memory cells. Each of the sorted populations had a purity greater than 98%. Sequenced material consisted of expressed TCRB transcripts (all of the isolated RNA was reverse transcribed). Here immunoSEQ multiplex PCR was the method, and the copy in TCRdb shows in-frame clones only, minus some. The repertoire holds around 600,000 clones, under 15% seen once, with roughly 0.11% in the top ten. Sequencing was carried out using naive CD4+ T cells from blood. V is TRBV30 and J is TRBJ2-6; the D call may be TRBD1 or TRBD2 (5 bases each). The clonotype originates from a man between 25 and 39 years old with type 1 diabetes. In DNA form, the CDR3 reads TGTGCCTTGGAGCCACGGGGACGGGGCTCTGGGGCCAACGTCCTGACTTTC. Protein sequence: CALEPRGRGSGANVLTF.